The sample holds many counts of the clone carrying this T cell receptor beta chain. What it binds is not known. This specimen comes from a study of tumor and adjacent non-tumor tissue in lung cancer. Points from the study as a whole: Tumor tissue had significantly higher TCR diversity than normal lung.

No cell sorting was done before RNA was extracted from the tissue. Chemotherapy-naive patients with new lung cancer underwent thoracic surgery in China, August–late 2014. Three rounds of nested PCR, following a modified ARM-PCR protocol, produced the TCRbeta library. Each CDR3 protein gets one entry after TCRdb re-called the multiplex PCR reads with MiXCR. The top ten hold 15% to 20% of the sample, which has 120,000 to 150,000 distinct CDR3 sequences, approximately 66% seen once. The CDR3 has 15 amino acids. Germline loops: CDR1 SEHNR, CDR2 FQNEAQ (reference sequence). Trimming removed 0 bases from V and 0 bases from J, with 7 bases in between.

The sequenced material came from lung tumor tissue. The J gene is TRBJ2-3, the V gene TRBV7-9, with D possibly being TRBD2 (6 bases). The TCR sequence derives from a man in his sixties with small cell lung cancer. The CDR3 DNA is TGTGCCAGCAGCTTAGCGGGGACTAGCACAGATACGCAGTATTTT. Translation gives CASSLAGTSTDTQYF.